These 30 T cell receptor beta chains share one sample of origin, sequenced in a study of cytomegalovirus exposure and HLA in healthy donors (dated by TCRdb to between 2016 and 2019). The receptor library was made with the immunoSEQ multiplex PCR assay. A mixture of 60 forward primers for TCR Vbeta segments and 13 reverse primers for TCR Jbeta segments was used in the multiplex PCR. What TCRdb holds here is the immuneACCESS table cut down to in-frame rearrangements. Part of the clones is not present; checked against another copy, under half of the missing clones reflect an unresolved V gene, and the others are unexplained. This sample is represented by more than 95,000 clones; less than 85% of them were singletons. The ten largest clones add up to 0.95% to 1.5% of the sample. Sequencing used PBMCs. The receptors originated from a female donor in good health and CMV-seronegative.

The chain has TRBV19 and TRBJ2-3; 12 positions agree with TRBD2. The length of the CDR3 is 18 residues. CDR1 and CDR2 (germline): LNHDA, SQIVND (reference sequence). The V and J ends lost 3 bases and 0 bases, in that order; junction bases with no gene match: 7. CDR3 nucleotide sequence: TGTGCCAGTAGTATGACTAGCGGGGGAGCTCCTAGCACAGATACGCAGTATTTT. The encoded protein is CASSMTSGGAPSTDTQYF.

This clone was observed a single time. The chain couples TRBV10-2 to TRBJ2-3; TRBD2 matches at 14 bases. This CDR3 has 17 residues. Germline loops: CDR1 WSHSY, CDR2 SAAADI. V was pared by 0 bases and J by 4 bases, with 3 bases of the junction left unmatched. The CDR3 sequence is CASSESRLAGGPDTQYF. The CDR3 nucleotides read TGCGCCAGCAGTGAGTCCCGACTAGCGGGGGGGCCAGATACGCAGTATTTT.

The chain joins TRBV10-1 to TRBJ2-3; 8 nucleotides match TRBD2. The germline gives CDR1 WNHNN, CDR2 SYGVQD (reference sequence). V dropped 10 bases and J dropped 5; count of bases not matched to a gene: 11. This CDR3 contains 14 residues. The CDR3 DNA reads TGCGCCACAAAGCAGCGGGAGCCCGAAGATACGCAGTATTTT. This encodes CATKQREPEDTQYF.

The CDR3 bases are TGTGCCAGCAGTTTTCGCGGGGCCACTAAGGAGCAGTACTTC. Residues: CASSFRGATKEQYF. The rearrangement links TRBV28 to TRBJ2-7, with a possible D match to TRBD2 (6 bases). Germline values: CDR1 MDHEN, CDR2 SYDVKM. V was shortened by 3 bases and J by 7 bases, with 16 bases between the two germline ends. This CDR3 spans 14 amino acids.

The genes are TRBV7-9 and TRBJ2-5, with a tentative D call TRBD2 (5 bases). This CDR3 has 15 residues. Germline CDR1 reads SEHNR; CDR2 reads FQNEAQ (reference sequence). V shed 5 bases and J shed 4 bases, with 17 bases lying between them. In DNA, the CDR3 is TGTGCCAGCAGCCGGGATTCGGGATTCGGAGAGACCCAGTACTTC. Residues: CASSRDSGFGETQYF.

CDR3 DNA sequence: TGTGCCAGCAGCTTCCTTATAGAAGATACGCAGTATTTT. It codes for CASSFLIEDTQYF. The chain couples TRBV7-9 to TRBJ2-3; D not resolved. Trimming cost V 3 bases and J 5 bases, with 9 bases left between them. Germline V gene data show CDR1 as SEHNR and CDR2 as FQNEAQ (reference sequence). The CDR3 length is 13 residues.

The chain links TRBV18 to TRBJ1-2, with D possibly TRBD1 on 6 matching bases. V was pared by 6 bases and J by 2 bases, with 22 bases between. Germline CDR1 reads KGHSH; CDR2 reads LQKENI. The CDR3 sequence is 17 residues long. CDR3 in amino acids: CASSPGGLGSHNYGYTF. DNA for the CDR3: TGTGCCAGCTCCCCCGGGGGGCTTGGCTCCCACAACTATGGCTACACCTTC.

This clone has just a few counts. The chain uses TRBV19 and TRBJ2-7; D might be TRBD1 (5 bases). Trimming cost V 6 bases and J 7 bases, with 16 bases left between them. The germline V gene has CDR1 LNHDA and CDR2 SQIVND (reference sequence). This CDR3 region has 13 residues. The CDR3 region is CASRRFGASEQYF. The CDR3 DNA sequence: TGTGCCAGTAGGCGGTTTGGGGCCTCGGAGCAGTACTTC. Supplemented by reference TRBV19 and TRBJ2-7, the full variable domain reads DGGITQSPKYLFRKEGQNVTLSCEQNLNHDAMYWYRQDPGQGLRLIYYSQIVNDFQKGDIAEGYSVSREKKESFPLTVTSAQKNPTAFYLCASRRFGASEQYFGPGTRLTVT.

The chain couples TRBV6-5 to TRBJ2-1; tentative D call: TRBD2 (5 bases). The CDR3 is made up of 12 amino acids. Between the trimmed V and J ends, which lost 5 bases and 12 bases, there was a span of 14 bases. The germline V gene encodes CDR1 MNHEY and CDR2 SVGAGI. The CDR3 region is CASSALGSVQFF. CDR3 DNA sequence: TGTGCCAGCAGTGCACTAGGGAGTGTGCAGTTCTTC.

The chain carries TRBV21-1 and TRBJ2-2; the table's D call of TRBD1 was not tested on the DNA. TRBV21-1 is reported as a pseudogene. The CDR3 sequence is 17 residues long. CDR3: CASSKVLSGQGTGELFF. The CDR3 region has the DNA TGTGCCAGCAGCAAAGTCCTTTCGGGACAGGGGACCGGGGAGCTGTTTTTT.

V is TRBV6-5 and J is TRBJ2-1; a possible D gene is TRBD1 (6 bases). Germline V lookup: CDR1 MNHEY, CDR2 SVGAGI. Trimming removed 2 bases from V and 2 bases from J, with 13 bases in between. The CDR3 totals 16 residues. CDR3 coding DNA: TGTGCCAGCAGTTACAGACAGGTTGGCGCCTACAATGAGCAGTTCTTC. Residues: CASSYRQVGAYNEQFF.

The chain is built from TRBV5-1 and TRBJ2-3, with 7 bases aligning to TRBD1. Germline V gives CDR1 SGHRS, CDR2 YFSETQ. V lost 4 bases and J lost 3; bases outside the gene matches: 5. CDR3 size: 14 residues. CDR3 nucleotides: TGCGCCAGCAGCGAGCAACAGGGGACAGATACGCAGTATTTT. Its protein product is CASSEQQGTDTQYF. Variable domain in full (rest from reference TRBV5-1 and TRBJ2-3): KAGVTQTPRYLIKTRGQQVTLSCSPISGHRSVSWYQQTPGQGLQFLFEYFSETQRNKGNFPGRFSGRQFSNSRSEMNVSTLELGDSALYLCASSEQQGTDTQYFGPGTRLTVL.

The chain employs TRBV4-2 and TRBJ2-3, with 7 nucleotides matching TRBD2. This CDR3 contains 15 residues. The junction had 2 bases not matched to a gene; V was cut back by 0 bases and J by 2 bases. Germline V lookup: CDR1 LGHNA, CDR2 YNFKEQ. CDR3 sequence reads: CASSQEGLLTDTQYF. The CDR3 DNA follows: TGTGCCAGCAGCCAAGAGGGACTACTCACAGATACGCAGTATTTT.

The sample holds a few counts of this clone. The chain combines TRBV6-6 with TRBJ2-1; TRBD2 agrees at 14 bases. V lost 5 bases to trimming and J lost 8 bases; unmatched junction nucleotides: 8. This CDR3 is 16 amino acids long. CDR1 MNHNY and CDR2 SVGAGI come from the germline V gene (reference sequence). As DNA, the CDR3 is TGTGCCAGCAGTCCTGGGACTAGCGGGAGTCTATATGAGCAGTTCTTC. It specifies CASSPGTSGSLYEQFF.

The chain links TRBV4-2 to TRBJ2-7; TRBD1 might be the D (8 bases). Germline CDR1 and CDR2: LGHNA and YNFKEQ. The CDR3 is 16 amino acids. V lost 3 bases to trimming and J lost 6 bases, with 21 bases between them. The CDR3, as DNA: TGTGCCAGCAGCCAGCTCCACCGGACAGGGAGGGGCGAGCAGTACTTC. Amino acids: CASSQLHRTGRGEQYF.

The V and J genes are TRBV7-9 and TRBJ2-7, with a possible D match to TRBD2 (6 bases). This CDR3 contains 14 residues. Trimming removed 3 bases at V and 3 bases at J, with 12 bases between. The germline V gene encodes CDR1 SEHNR and CDR2 FQNEAQ (reference sequence). This chain's CDR3 is CASSFGGAIYEQYF. The CDR3 DNA reads as TGTGCCAGCAGCTTTGGCGGGGCCATCTACGAGCAGTACTTC.

In regard to this clone: Other DNA sequences of this sample code for an identical CDR3. The chain employs TRBV9 and TRBJ2-7, with D tentatively TRBD2 (5 bases). V dropped 0 bases and J dropped 4 bases, with 11 bases sitting between them. The germline V gene has CDR1 SGDLS and CDR2 YYNGEE. This CDR3 is 14 amino acids long. CDR3 residues: CASSVGGSTYEQYF. The CDR3 bases are TGTGCCAGCAGCGTAGGTGGGAGTACTTACGAGCAGTACTTC.

This chain joins TRBV6-1 and TRBJ2-2, with 15 bases aligning to TRBD2. From germline, CDR1 is MNHNS and CDR2 SASEGT. There are 16 residues in the CDR3. The ends lost 4 bases at V and 4 bases at J; junction bases unmatched: 1. CDR3 region: CASSGTSGGATGELFF. As DNA, the CDR3 is TGTGCCAGCAGTGGGACTAGCGGGGGGGCCACCGGGGAGCTGTTTTTT.

The CDR3 spells CASSLDPTGGSSGELFF. CDR3 in DNA: TGCGCCAGCAGCTTGGACCCGACAGGGGGCTCGTCGGGGGAGCTGTTTTTT. The V and J genes are TRBV5-1 and TRBJ2-2; 10 bases are shared with TRBD1. Trimming took 0 bases from V and 8 from J; bases not matched to a gene: 10. Germline-derived CDR1 and CDR2 are SGHRS and YFSETQ. The CDR3 consists of 17 residues.

The V gene is TRBV28, the J gene TRBJ2-1; 8 nucleotides match TRBD2. Germline V lookup: CDR1 MDHEN, CDR2 SYDVKM. J gave up 6 bases and V 4 bases, and 8 bases lay outside the gene matches. The CDR3 is made up of 15 amino acids. The chain's CDR3 is CASSSRLAPSNEQFF. For the CDR3, the DNA is TGTGCCAGCAGTTCGAGACTAGCGCCTAGCAATGAGCAGTTCTTC. Drawing the rest from reference TRBV28 and TRBJ2-1, the complete variable domain is DVKVTQSSRYLVKRTGEKVFLECVQDMDHENMFWYRQDPGLGLRLIYFSYDVKMKEKGDIPEGYSVSREKKERFSLILESASTNQTSMYLCASSSRLAPSNEQFFGPGTRLTVL.

The V call is TRBV29-1, the J call TRBJ2-5; 7 positions match TRBD2. The assigned J gene may be wrong: the sequence end matches TRBJ2-7 better. The CDR3 spans 12 residues. Germline V gene sequence: CDR1 SQVTM, CDR2 ANQGSEA. CDR3 sequence (DNA): TGCAGCGTGGGAGGGGCGGCCTACGAGCAGTACTTC. Amino acids: CSVGGAAYEQYF.

A single count supports this clone. CDR3 in amino acids: CASSDQLSVGELFF. The CDR3 bases are TGTGCCAGCAGTGACCAACTGAGTGTCGGGGAGCTGTTTTTT. The chain is built from TRBV6-4 and TRBJ2-2; D uncertain. In germline, CDR1 is MRHNA, CDR2 SNTAGT. There are 14 residues in the CDR3. Trimming left V 2 bases short and J 7 bases short, with 11 bases between.

V and J are TRBV29-1 and TRBJ1-1, with 7 bases that match TRBD1. Germline loops: CDR1 SQVTM, CDR2 ANQGSEA. This CDR3 has 13 amino acids. V lost 7 bases, J lost 0 bases, and 5 bases stayed unmatched. CDR3 coding DNA: TGCAGCGCGGGACAGCACATGAACACTGAAGCTTTCTTT. Translated, it gives CSAGQHMNTEAFF.

The rearrangement joins TRBV6-5 to TRBJ1-1; possible D gene TRBD1, 5 bases. The CDR3 contains 16 residues. The germline CDR1 and CDR2 sequences are MNHEY and SVGAGI. V dropped 0 bases and J dropped 5 bases, with 16 bases sitting between them. CDR3 amino acids: CASSYSFGQGMTEAFF. As DNA, the CDR3 is TGTGCCAGCAGTTACTCGTTCGGACAAGGGATGACTGAAGCTTTCTTT.

The chain carries TRBV30 and TRBJ1-1, with D perhaps TRBD1 (5 bases). The CDR3 totals 14 residues. Germline CDR1 reads GTSNPN; CDR2 reads SVGIG (reference sequence). The V end lost 5 bases, the J end lost 4 bases, and 17 bases lay between the germline ends. The CDR3 region is CAWRLWGRGTEAFF. Written as DNA, the CDR3 is TGTGCCTGGCGATTATGGGGTAGGGGCACTGAAGCTTTCTTT.

This clone was observed a handful of times. The chain employs TRBV5-1 and TRBJ2-3; 8 nucleotides agree with TRBD2. V lost 5 bases, J lost 1 base, and 6 bases stayed unmatched. The germline CDR1 and CDR2 sequences are SGHRS and YFSETQ. CDR3 length equals 15 residues. The CDR3 bases are TGCGCCAGCAGTTTCTCGCGGGGGGGCACAGATACGCAGTATTTT. Its translation is CASSFSRGGTDTQYF.

V is TRBV5-4 and J is TRBJ2-3; TRBD2 might be the D (6 bases). From germline, CDR1 is SGHNT and CDR2 YYREEE (reference sequence). The CDR3 covers 14 residues. The ends were cut back, 6 bases at V and 5 bases at J, with 16 bases in the middle. Here the CDR3 reads CASNSLPGVDTQYF. CDR3 DNA sequence: TGTGCCAGCAACTCACTCCCGGGGGTAGATACGCAGTATTTT.

This clone has just a few counts. The chain recombines TRBV7-6 with TRBJ2-7; 11 bases align to TRBD2. J gave up 4 bases and V 1 base, and 6 bases lay outside the gene matches. Germline V gene sequence: CDR1 SGHVS, CDR2 FNYEAQ. This CDR3 contains 16 residues. The CDR3 protein is CASSLVTSGSGYEQYF. CDR3 DNA sequence: TGTGCCAGCAGCTTAGTTACTAGCGGGAGTGGGTACGAGCAGTACTTC.

This clone was seen only a few times. This chain links TRBV4-1 with TRBJ2-1; TRBD2 matches at 7 bases. V trimming: 0 bases; J trimming: 10 bases; junction bases outside the gene matches: 3. Germline loops: CDR1 MGHRA, CDR2 YSYEKL. The CDR3 runs to 13 residues. The CDR3 region is CASSQDQRGEQFF. Here the CDR3 DNA reads TGCGCCAGCAGCCAAGATCAGCGGGGAGAGCAGTTCTTC.

This clone appeared a few times. The gene calls are TRBV27 and TRBJ2-2; 9 bases are a match to TRBD2. The germline V gene has CDR1 MNHEY and CDR2 SMNVEV (reference sequence). CDR3 length: 15 residues. V gave up 6 bases and J gave up 2 bases; unmatched junction bases: 4. In DNA form, the CDR3 reads TGTGCCAGCAGGTCAGCGGGGGGAAACACCGGGGAGCTGTTTTTT. Encoded protein: CASRSAGGNTGELFF.